Listed below are T cell receptor beta chains from one sample, sequenced in a study of T-cell reconstitution after alpha-beta-depleted transplantation in children. TCRdb re-derived calls from the PCR reads in MiXCR, one entry per CDR3 protein. Here the sample spans about 900,000 distinct CDR3 sequences, roughly 29% being singletons. Sequenced here: PBMCs, mostly from graft donor cells, sampled 360 days after TCRalphabeta/CD19-depleted stem cell transplant. These receptor sequences come from a boy under three years old who had a stem cell transplant for SCID, so the T cells may come from the graft donor. CDR3s include the opening cysteine and the closing phenylalanine or tryptophan. D genes are given only for firm matches. Size tells how often a clone was seen (once, few, many) or the class of an expanded clone, and some rows leave it out.

J gene: TRBJ2-3
clone size: many
V gene: TRBV7-3
D gene: NA
CDR3 length: 17
CDR3 protein: CASSLLGGGSDTDTQYF
CDR3 DNA: TGTGCCAGCAGCCTCCTTGGAGGGGGAAGTGATACAGATACGCAGTATTTT

J gene: TRBJ2-1
clone size: NA
V gene: TRBV5-1
D gene: NA
CDR3 length: 15
CDR3 protein: CASSLVSILYNEQFF
CDR3 DNA: TGCGCCAGCAGCTTGGTCTCCATCCTCTACAATGAGCAGTTCTTC

J gene: TRBJ2-7
clone size: few
V gene: TRBV4-3
D gene: NA
CDR3 length: 16
CDR3 protein: CASSQDIAGLAYEQYF
CDR3 DNA: TGCGCCAGCAGCCAAGATATCGCGGGACTCGCATACGAGCAGTACTTC

J gene: TRBJ1-3
clone size: NA
V gene: TRBV3-1
D gene: NA
CDR3 length: 15
CDR3 protein: CASSQGAGSGNTIYF
CDR3 DNA: TGTGCCAGCAGCCAAGGGGCGGGTTCTGGAAACACCATATATTTT

J gene: TRBJ2-5
clone size: NA
V gene: TRBV5-1
D gene: NA
CDR3 length: 15
CDR3 protein: CASSLEGSGAETQYF
CDR3 DNA: TGCGCCAGCAGCTTGGAAGGTAGCGGAGCAGAGACCCAGTACTTC

J gene: TRBJ2-2
clone size: once
V gene: TRBV3-1
D gene: NA
CDR3 length: 12
CDR3 protein: CASSHGRGELFF
CDR3 DNA: TGTGCCAGCAGCCACGGGCGCGGGGAGCTGTTTTTT

J gene: TRBJ1-1
clone size: NA
V gene: TRBV29-1
D gene: NA
CDR3 length: 13
CDR3 protein: CSVHKITHTEAFF
CDR3 DNA: TGCAGCGTCCATAAAATTACTCACACTGAAGCTTTCTTT

J gene: TRBJ2-1
clone size: NA
V gene: TRBV24-1
D gene: TRBD2
CDR3 length: 16
CDR3 protein: CATSDWGSGEGDEQFF
CDR3 DNA: TGTGCCACCAGTGATTGGGGTAGCGGGGAAGGGGATGAGCAGTTCTTC

J gene: TRBJ2-2
clone size: NA
V gene: TRBV3-1
D gene: NA
CDR3 length: 17
CDR3 protein: CASSRVQEAANTGELFF
CDR3 DNA: TGTGCCAGCAGCCGCGTGCAGGAGGCCGCGAACACCGGGGAGCTGTTTTTT

J gene: TRBJ2-1
clone size: many
V gene: TRBV20-1
D gene: NA
CDR3 length: 11
CDR3 protein: CSARRYNEQFF
CDR3 DNA: TGCAGTGCTAGAAGGTACAATGAGCAGTTCTTC

J gene: TRBJ2-3
clone size: NA
V gene: TRBV18
D gene: NA
CDR3 length: 15
CDR3 protein: CASSLTEGIADTQYF
CDR3 DNA: TGTGCCAGCTCCCTTACCGAAGGGATAGCAGATACGCAGTATTTT

J gene: TRBJ2-1
clone size: few
V gene: TRBV5-1
D gene: TRBD2
CDR3 length: 16
CDR3 protein: CASSPRTAAGVNEQFF
CDR3 DNA: TGCGCCAGCAGCCCGCGTACAGCGGCGGGGGTTAATGAGCAGTTCTTC

J gene: TRBJ1-1
clone size: NA
V gene: TRBV6-1
D gene: NA
CDR3 length: 15
CDR3 protein: CASSETGRTNTEAFF
CDR3 DNA: TGTGCCAGCAGCGAAACGGGACGGACTAACACTGAAGCTTTCTTT

J gene: TRBJ2-7
clone size: NA
V gene: TRBV12-3/TRBV12-4
D gene: NA
CDR3 length: 14
CDR3 protein: CASSSGLSTYEQYF
CDR3 DNA: TGTGCCAGCAGTTCCGGACTGTCGACCTACGAGCAGTACTTC

J gene: TRBJ2-4
clone size: NA
V gene: TRBV7-6
D gene: NA
CDR3 length: 17
CDR3 protein: CASSLALTRDFKNIQYF
CDR3 DNA: TGTGCCAGCAGCTTAGCCCTGACTAGGGACTTCAAAAACATTCAGTACTTC

J gene: TRBJ1-6
clone size: NA
V gene: TRBV27
D gene: NA
CDR3 length: 15
CDR3 protein: CASSLGLRGNSPLHF
CDR3 DNA: TGTGCCAGCAGTTTAGGGCTTAGGGGTAATTCACCCCTCCACTTT

J gene: TRBJ2-3
clone size: NA
V gene: TRBV6-5
D gene: TRBD2
CDR3 length: 17
CDR3 protein: CASSYSRLAGVTDTQYF
CDR3 DNA: TGTGCCAGCAGTTACTCACGACTAGCGGGGGTAACAGATACGCAGTATTTT

J gene: TRBJ2-1
clone size: NA
V gene: TRBV15
D gene: NA
CDR3 length: 16
CDR3 protein: CATSRVGKRVYNEQFF
CDR3 DNA: TGTGCCACCAGCAGAGTAGGGAAAAGGGTTTACAATGAGCAGTTCTTC

J gene: TRBJ1-2
clone size: many
V gene: TRBV28
D gene: NA
CDR3 length: 13
CDR3 protein: CASSSQGRYGYTF
CDR3 DNA: TGTGCCAGCAGTTCCCAGGGGCGCTACGGCTACACCTTC

J gene: TRBJ1-1
clone size: few
V gene: TRBV7-2
D gene: NA
CDR3 length: 11
CDR3 protein: CASKGWQGAFF
CDR3 DNA: TGTGCCAGCAAGGGATGGCAGGGGGCTTTCTTT

J gene: TRBJ2-5
clone size: few
V gene: TRBV5-1
D gene: TRBD1
CDR3 length: 13
CDR3 protein: CASRTGEGETQYF
CDR3 DNA: TGCGCCAGCAGAACAGGGGAAGGAGAGACCCAGTACTTC

J gene: TRBJ2-7
clone size: NA
V gene: TRBV27
D gene: TRBD2
CDR3 length: 16
CDR3 protein: CASSYATSGSSYEQYF
CDR3 DNA: TGTGCCAGCAGTTACGCGACTAGCGGGAGCTCCTACGAGCAGTACTTC